Sequencing of this TCR beta chain was carried out in a study of response to subunit inactivated influenza vaccine. On this clonotype itself: The target antigen is unknown.

Overall study findings and caveats: Each seasonal influenza vaccination, the authors suggested, recruits few new T cells.

TCRdb re-derived calls from the RT-PCR reads in MiXCR, one entry per CDR3 protein. The sample shows over 400,000 distinct CDR3 sequences, 10% to 11% of them seen only once. Germline V lookup: CDR1 LNHDA, CDR2 SQIVND (reference sequence). The CDR3 is 14 amino acids. With 2 bases removed from V and 5 bases from J, the gap between germline ends came to 9 bases. The chain is built from TRBV19 and TRBJ1-4, with D unresolved. Sample: PBMCs from blood, taken 45 days after vaccination. The TCR originated in a man in his forties or fifties who received an inactivated influenza vaccine. This CDR3 reads CASSIRSYNEKLFF. For the CDR3, the DNA is TGTGCCAGTAGTATACGGTCCTACAATGAAAAACTGTTTTTT.